This record concerns one TCR beta chain sequence. Its antigen is not identified. At one end the junction does not follow the germline gene, possibly because of a read error. There are 13 residues in the CDR3. Germline V gene sequence: CDR1 SNHLY, CDR2 FYNNEI. This sample is part of a study of early stage breast cancer tumors. At the level of the study: The ER+/PR+/HER2- tumors included about 8 ductal and a few lobular carcinomas. Average read coverage per sample was approximately 9.1-fold.

Overall study findings and caveats: Compared with adjacent normal breast, tumors showed about 2.5-fold denser, more clonal T cells. Tumor and normal breast were distinguished via blood comparison in about 90% of the 16 patients.

TCRdb keeps only in-frame clones here, not all; method: immunoSEQ multiplex PCR. The sample gives around 78,000 clones, approximately 79% of which show up once; under 4% is in the top ten. The sequence was obtained from a person in their sixties with breast cancer. Sequences were obtained from blood. This chain joins TRBV2 and TRBJ2-5; D remains ambiguous. The CDR3 DNA follows: TGTGCCAGCAGTGAAGCTCAACATCACCCGTGGCACTTC. This translates into CASSEAQHHPWHF.